A single sample gave rise to the 5 T cell receptor beta chains below, sequenced in a study of blood T cell repertoires in COVID-19. Sequenced by immunoSEQ multiplex PCR; TCRdb stores in-frame clones only, minus some. Of around 210,000 clones listed, roughly four fifths are singletons. The sample taken for sequencing was peripheral blood. All receptors come from a woman older than 75 with COVID-19, enrolled during active disease.

The chain carries TRBV25-1 and TRBJ1-1; unclear D gene. The CDR3 sequence is 11 residues long. With 6 bases removed from V and 8 bases from J, the gap between germline ends came to 10 bases. Germline assignment: CDR1 MGHDK and CDR2 SYGVNS. The CDR3 reads CASSLFSEAFF. Here the CDR3 DNA reads TGTGCCAGCAGCCTGTTCTCCGAAGCTTTCTTT.

The count of this clone is one. This rearrangement joins TRBV7-3 to TRBJ2-1; weak D call: TRBD2 (5 bases). The germline V gene has CDR1 SGHTA and CDR2 FQGTGA. This CDR3 spans 12 amino acids. Trimming removed 8 bases at V and 5 bases at J, with 10 bases between. The CDR3 region has the DNA TGTGCCAGCGGCCAGCGGAACAATGAGCAGTTCTTC. It encodes CASGQRNNEQFF.

The genes are TRBV19 and TRBJ2-3; 7 bases are shared with TRBD2. Germline trimming cut 3 bases from V and 5 bases from J; bases unmatched to any gene: 5. The V gene's germline CDR1 is LNHDA and CDR2 SQIVND (reference sequence). This CDR3 contains 14 residues. The CDR3 DNA reads as TGTGCCAGTAGTATCCGGGGGGATGGAGATACGCAGTATTTT. It translates to CASSIRGDGDTQYF. Looking up the rest from reference TRBV19 and TRBJ2-3 gives the full variable domain: DGGITQSPKYLFRKEGQNVTLSCEQNLNHDAMYWYRQDPGQGLRLIYYSQIVNDFQKGDIAEGYSVSREKKESFPLTVTSAQKNPTAFYLCASSIRGDGDTQYFGPGTRLTVL.

CDR3 residues: CASSLGGGNTEAFF. The CDR3 DNA sequence: TGTGCCAGCAGCTTAGGCGGGGGGAACACTGAAGCTTTCTTT. The V gene is TRBV13, the J gene TRBJ1-1, with D possibly being TRBD1 (5 bases). With 0 bases removed from V and 1 base from J, the gap between germline ends came to 6 bases. Per the germline V gene, CDR1 is PRHDT and CDR2 is FYEKMQ (reference sequence). The CDR3 sequence is 14 residues long.

J is TRBJ2-2 and V is TRBV18, with TRBD1 matching over 8 bases. This CDR3 region has 15 residues. V was clipped by 4 bases and J by 3 bases; unmatched bases: 4. Germline V CDR1 and CDR2: KGHSH, LQKENI. CDR3 DNA sequence: TGTGCCAGCTCACGTGACAGGGGCGACACCGGGGAGCTGTTTTTT. It is translated as CASSRDRGDTGELFF.